This entry lists 30 T cell receptor beta chains sequenced from one sample in a study of shared clonotypes between healthy human individuals. The data were produced by immunoSEQ multiplex PCR, yet TCRdb's version contains in-frame clones alone and is incomplete. The table has under 120,000 clones, about 67% seen once; the top ten hold approximately 25%. The sequenced material came from memory CD8+ T cells sorted from blood. The subset was: CD45RO+ cells pooled with CCR7-negative TemRA cells. These TCRs come from a young woman in good health.

This chain joins TRBV7-9 and TRBJ2-7, with 13 bases fitting TRBD2. Germline loops: CDR1 SEHNR, CDR2 FQNEAQ (reference sequence). With V trimmed by 5 bases and J by 2 bases, 3 bases remained unmatched. The CDR3 covers 15 residues. CDR3 sequence (DNA): TGTGCCAGCAGCGGGACTAGCGGGACACCCTACGAGCAGTACTTC. It specifies CASSGTSGTPYEQYF.

The rearrangement uses TRBV6-6 and TRBJ1-1, with D unclear. The V and J ends lost 0 bases and 4 bases respectively, with 9 bases between them. The length of the CDR3 is 14 residues. Germline V gene sequence: CDR1 MNHNY, CDR2 SVGAGI (reference sequence). The CDR3: CASSYSGMGTEAFF. CDR3 nucleotides: TGTGCCAGCAGTTACTCTGGGATGGGCACTGAAGCTTTCTTT.

The chain combines TRBV2 with TRBJ2-4; D gene uncertain. V dropped 3 bases and J dropped 5 bases, with 14 bases sitting between them. The germline CDR1 and CDR2 sequences are SNHLY and FYNNEI. The CDR3 contains 15 residues. The CDR3 is CASSDARPRQNIQYF. DNA for the CDR3: TGTGCCAGCAGTGACGCGAGACCCAGACAAAACATTCAGTACTTC.

The chain has TRBV11-2 and TRBJ2-7, with 8 bases identical to TRBD2. The CDR3 is 15 amino acids. Trimming at V came to 3 bases and at J to 3 bases, leaving 7 bases not matched to a gene. CDR1 SGHAT and CDR2 FQNNGV come from the germline V gene. The CDR3: CASSLGSGKDYEQYF. Written as DNA, the CDR3 is TGTGCCAGCAGCTTGGGTAGCGGGAAAGACTACGAGCAGTACTTC.

This clone has just a few counts. This sequence joins TRBV5-5 and TRBJ2-6, with no clear D. Deletions cut 4 bases from V and 3 bases from J, with 8 bases between. CDR1 and CDR2 (germline): SGHKS, YYEKEE (reference sequence). The CDR3 extends over 14 amino acids. For the CDR3, the DNA is TGTGCCAGCAGCCCCCTTGTTGGGGCCAACGTCCTGACTTTC. Amino acid sequence: CASSPLVGANVLTF.

CDR3 region: CASSPRGTMNTGELFF. The DNA for the CDR3 is TGTGCCAGCAGCCCGAGGGGGACTATGAACACCGGGGAGCTGTTTTTT. V usage is TRBV9 and J usage is TRBJ2-2, with a tentative D call TRBD2 (7 bases). Trimming removed 4 bases at V and 1 base at J, with 14 bases between. Germline lookup yields CDR1 SGDLS and CDR2 YYNGEE. This CDR3 contains 16 residues.

The V gene is TRBV28, the J gene TRBJ2-1, with a weak D call TRBD2 (5 bases). V was trimmed by 8 bases and J by 0 bases, leaving 11 bases between them. The CDR3 loop spans 14 amino acids. Germline loops: CDR1 MDHEN, CDR2 SYDVKM. The CDR3 region has the DNA TGTGCCAGCTACCGAGGGAGCTCCTACAATGAGCAGTTCTTC. The encoded protein is CASYRGSSYNEQFF.

This clone showed up just once. The chain joins TRBV7-9 to TRBJ1-5, with D unresolved. The CDR3 has 14 residues. V lost 1 base and J lost 7, with 11 bases in between. CDR1 and CDR2 from the germline V gene are SEHNR and FQNEAQ (reference sequence). CDR3: CASSLEVGWQPQHF. The CDR3, as DNA: TGTGCCAGCAGCTTAGAGGTGGGTTGGCAGCCCCAGCATTTT.

The chain couples TRBV2 to TRBJ1-2, with D tentatively TRBD1 (6 bases). This CDR3 is built from 16 residues. Trimming took off 5 bases at V and 6 bases at J, with 22 bases between the two ends. Per the germline V gene, CDR1 is SNHLY and CDR2 is FYNNEI. DNA of the CDR3: TGTGCCAGCAGTTCCCCGGGGGCCCGTCAGCTCAATGGCTACACCTTC. It encodes CASSSPGARQLNGYTF.

The chain has TRBV15 and TRBJ2-5; D gene ambiguous. The CDR3 loop spans 17 amino acids. V was trimmed by 3 bases and J by 6 bases, leaving 23 bases between them. Looked up from germline, CDR1 is LNHNV and CDR2 is YYDKDF (reference sequence). The CDR3 nucleotides are TGTGCCACCAGCAGTGACACGGCGGCCTCCCACGTACAGACCCAGTACTTC. It is translated as CATSSDTAASHVQTQYF.

At least ten counts were recorded for this clone. V is TRBV13 and J is TRBJ2-6, with unresolved D. V was clipped by 6 bases and J by 1 base, with 10 bases between them. The CDR3 is 15 residues long. Germline V gene lookup returns CDR1 PRHDT and CDR2 FYEKMQ (reference sequence). Written as DNA, the CDR3 is TGTGCCAGCAGGCATCGAGGTTCTGGGGCCAACGTCCTGACTTTC. This gives the protein CASRHRGSGANVLTF.

This clone was recorded only once. The chain recombines TRBV11-2 with TRBJ2-1; 11 nucleotides align to TRBD2. V dropped 3 bases and J dropped 6; count of bases not matched to a gene: 1. The V gene's germline CDR1 is SGHAT and CDR2 FQNNGV. The CDR3 totals 14 residues. The CDR3 region is CASSLGLAVNEQFF. In nucleotides, the CDR3 is TGTGCCAGCAGCTTGGGACTAGCGGTCAATGAGCAGTTCTTC.

This clone has just a few counts. The gene calls are TRBV6-4 and TRBJ2-1; 8 bases agree with TRBD2. The V and J ends lost 4 bases and 7 bases, in that order; junction bases with no gene match: 9. The CDR3 totals 15 residues. Germline CDR1 is MRHNA and CDR2 is SNTAGT. CDR3 bases: TGTGCCAGCAGTGTAGCAAGCGGGAGCCATAATGAGCAGTTCTTC. Protein product: CASSVASGSHNEQFF.

The chain joins TRBV10-2 to TRBJ1-5; no reliable D call. CDR3 size: 19 residues. Trimming pared 4 bases from V and 0 bases from J, leaving 22 bases between. Germline CDR1 reads WSHSY; CDR2 reads SAAADI. CDR3 DNA sequence: TGCGCCAGCAGTGGCAAAATAGGAACCGAACTCTATAGCAATCAGCCCCAGCATTTT. Amino acid sequence: CASSGKIGTELYSNQPQHF.

The chain carries TRBV11-2 and TRBJ2-7; TRBD1 aligns across 11 bases. CDR1 is SGHAT, CDR2 FQNNGV, per germline. The CDR3 extends over 16 amino acids. The trim removed 1 base at V and 6 bases at J, leaving 8 bases unmatched. CDR3 in DNA: TGTGCCAGCAGCTTAGTAGGGACAGGGGGTTTTATCGAGCAGTACTTC. As protein: CASSLVGTGGFIEQYF. Variable domain in full (rest from reference TRBV11-2 and TRBJ2-7): EAGVAQSPRYKIIEKRQSVAFWCNPISGHATLYWYQQILGQGPKLLIQFQNNGVVDDSQLPKDRFSAERLKGVDSTLKIQPAKLEDSAVYLCASSLVGTGGFIEQYFGPGTRLTVT.

The chain carries TRBV25-1 and TRBJ1-5, with 11 nucleotides matching TRBD1. The germline V gene has CDR1 MGHDK and CDR2 SYGVNS. This CDR3 is 16 amino acids long. V gave up 4 bases and J gave up 5 bases; unmatched junction bases: 7. The CDR3 DNA reads TGTGCCAGCAGTGCACGGACAGGGGGCTTCGATCAGCCCCAGCATTTT. Protein: CASSARTGGFDQPQHF.

The V gene is TRBV2, the J gene TRBJ2-2; D uncertain. This CDR3 region has 13 residues. Germline V gives CDR1 SNHLY, CDR2 FYNNEI. Deletions cut 3 bases from V and 7 bases from J, with 9 bases between. CDR3: CASSDPAHGELFF. DNA of the CDR3: TGTGCCAGCAGTGACCCGGCTCACGGGGAGCTGTTTTTT.

The chain uses TRBV6-5 and TRBJ1-4, with TRBD1 matching over 8 bases. CDR3 size: 14 residues. Looked up from germline, CDR1 is MNHEY and CDR2 is SVGAGI. V shed 6 bases and J 7 bases; nucleotides not matched to a gene: 7. The CDR3 nucleotides read TGTGCCAGCAGCTACAGGGGGGGGAGTGAAAAACTGTTTTTT. Translation gives CASSYRGGSEKLFF.

The chain recombines TRBV4-2 with TRBJ1-5; weak D call: TRBD1 (5 bases). The V gene lost 0 bases and the J gene lost 4 bases, with 7 bases spanning the gap. Germline V lookup: CDR1 LGHNA, CDR2 YNFKEQ. The CDR3 has 14 amino acids. The CDR3 nucleotides read TGTGCCAGCAGCCAAGAGGGGGGAAATCAGCCCCAGCATTTT. This translates into CASSQEGGNQPQHF.

This clone was counted once. The chain couples TRBV27 to TRBJ2-7; 10 bases fit TRBD2. J gave up 4 bases and V 5 bases, and 11 bases lay outside the gene matches. Germline V gives CDR1 MNHEY, CDR2 SMNVEV (reference sequence). The CDR3 consists of 16 residues. This CDR3 is CASSLGVGLAAYEQYF. CDR3 sequence (DNA): TGTGCCAGCAGTCTTGGAGTAGGACTAGCGGCTTACGAGCAGTACTTC.

The gene calls are TRBV5-4 and TRBJ2-7; TRBD1 agrees at 9 bases. Trimming took 5 bases from V and 4 from J; bases not matched to a gene: 13. Germline CDR1 reads SGHNT; CDR2 reads YYREEE (reference sequence). This CDR3 is built from 16 residues. CDR3 in DNA: TGTGCCAGCAGTTATCCGGGACAGGGTCTATTATACGAGCAGTACTTC. Translating gives CASSYPGQGLLYEQYF.

Note on this clone: Being one base from a much bigger clone, this may be a read error. Written as DNA, the CDR3 is TGTGCCAACAGCTTGGCGGGGTCTTACACCGGGGAGCTGTTTTTT. The encoded protein is CANSLAGSYTGELFF. The chain links TRBV5-6 to TRBJ2-2; D is perhaps TRBD2 (6 bases). The CDR3 runs 15 residues. From germline, CDR1 is SGHDT and CDR2 YYEEEE.

The gene calls are TRBV11-2 and TRBJ2-7; 10 bases are shared with TRBD2. The CDR3 has 17 amino acids. V shed 1 base, J shed 4 bases, and the junction held 10 bases outside the gene matches. CDR1 is SGHAT, CDR2 FQNNGV, per germline. CDR3 amino acids: CASSLVSRASGSYEQYF. CDR3 DNA sequence: TGTGCCAGCAGCTTAGTTTCACGGGCTAGCGGGAGTTACGAGCAGTACTTC.

The CDR3 is CASSIDLVLGGRGTEAFF. In DNA form, the CDR3 reads TGTGCCAGTAGTATAGATCTTGTGTTGGGGGGGCGCGGGACTGAAGCTTTCTTT. The chain recombines TRBV19 with TRBJ1-1, with a weak D call TRBD1 (6 bases). The CDR3 has 18 amino acids. The V gene's germline CDR1 is LNHDA and CDR2 SQIVND (reference sequence). V was shortened by 0 bases and J by 5 bases, with 22 bases between the two germline ends.

The chain is built from TRBV28 and TRBJ1-6; the D is unclear. The germline V gene encodes CDR1 MDHEN and CDR2 SYDVKM. The ends were cut back, 7 bases at V and 11 bases at J, with 24 bases in the middle. The CDR3 has 16 amino acids. CDR3 amino acids: CASTGRFDASGTPLHF. CDR3 bases: TGTGCCAGCACCGGGAGGTTTGACGCCAGCGGTACACCCCTCCACTTT.

The chain links TRBV7-8 to TRBJ2-7; 10 bases align to TRBD2. Per germline, CDR1 SGHVS and CDR2 FQNEAQ. CDR3 length: 15 residues. V gave up 3 bases and J gave up 0 bases; unmatched junction bases: 2. The CDR3 region is CASSLRTSGSYEQYF. In DNA, the CDR3 is TGTGCCAGCAGCTTGAGGACTAGCGGCTCCTACGAGCAGTACTTC.

The chain couples TRBV28 to TRBJ1-5, with a weak D call TRBD1 (5 bases). Germline V gene sequence: CDR1 MDHEN, CDR2 SYDVKM. The length of the CDR3 is 16 residues. V was cut by 3 bases and J by 1 base, with 13 bases left in between. The DNA for the CDR3 is TGTGCCAGCAGTTTCGGGTTACGGGGGAGCAATCAGCCCCAGCATTTT. Translated, it gives CASSFGLRGSNQPQHF.

The gene calls are TRBV5-1 and TRBJ2-1, with D possibly TRBD1 on 5 matching bases. Germline V gene lookup returns CDR1 SGHRS and CDR2 YFSETQ. This CDR3 spans 17 amino acids. V lost 3 bases to trimming and J lost 0 bases, with 16 bases between them. The CDR3 region is CASSSDSYTSSYNEQFF. CDR3 DNA: TGCGCCAGCAGCTCAGACAGCTATACGAGCTCCTACAATGAGCAGTTCTTC.

The genes are TRBV25-1 and TRBJ2-4, with TRBD1 as a possible D gene (6 bases). The CDR3 contains 18 residues. V was shortened by 3 bases and J by 1 base, with 19 bases between the two germline ends. Per germline, CDR1 MGHDK and CDR2 SYGVNS. Here the CDR3 DNA reads TGTGCCAGCAGTGATCCCTCCCGGGACACCCTGGCCAAAAACATTCAGTACTTC. Its protein is CASSDPSRDTLAKNIQYF.

The chain has TRBV29-1 and TRBJ1-1; possibly TRBD1 for D (6 bases). The CDR3 covers 14 residues. The germline V gene encodes CDR1 SQVTM and CDR2 ANQGSEA. Trimming removed 6 bases from V and 1 base from J, with 15 bases in between. The CDR3 loop is CSVQGFNTNTEAFF. The CDR3 nucleotides read TGCAGCGTACAGGGTTTCAATACGAACACTGAAGCTTTCTTT. The full variable domain, rest sourced from reference TRBV29-1 and TRBJ1-1, is SAVISQKPSRDICQRGTSLTIQCQVDSQVTMMFWYRQQPGQSLTLIATANQGSEATYESGFVIDKFPISRPNLTFSTLTVSNMSPEDSSIYLCSVQGFNTNTEAFFGQGTRLTVV.